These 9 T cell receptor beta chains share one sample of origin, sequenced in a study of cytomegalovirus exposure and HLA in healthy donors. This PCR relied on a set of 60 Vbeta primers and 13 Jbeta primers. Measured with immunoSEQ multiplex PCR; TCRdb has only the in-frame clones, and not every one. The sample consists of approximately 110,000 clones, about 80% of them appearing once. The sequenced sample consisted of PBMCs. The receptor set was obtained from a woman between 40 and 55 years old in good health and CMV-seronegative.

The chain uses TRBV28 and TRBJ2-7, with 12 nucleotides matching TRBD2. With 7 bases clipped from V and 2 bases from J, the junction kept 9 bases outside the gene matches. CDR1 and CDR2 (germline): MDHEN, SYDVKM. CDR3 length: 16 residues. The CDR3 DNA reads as TGTGCCAGCAAAGAATCGACTAGCGGGGGTACCTACGAGCAGTACTTC. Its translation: CASKESTSGGTYEQYF.

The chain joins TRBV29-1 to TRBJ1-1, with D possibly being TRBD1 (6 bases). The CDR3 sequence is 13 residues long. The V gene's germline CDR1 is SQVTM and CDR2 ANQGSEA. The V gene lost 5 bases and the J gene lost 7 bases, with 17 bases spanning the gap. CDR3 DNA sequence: TGCAGCGTTCAATTCTTGGACAGAGATGAAGCTTTCTTT. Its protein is CSVQFLDRDEAFF.

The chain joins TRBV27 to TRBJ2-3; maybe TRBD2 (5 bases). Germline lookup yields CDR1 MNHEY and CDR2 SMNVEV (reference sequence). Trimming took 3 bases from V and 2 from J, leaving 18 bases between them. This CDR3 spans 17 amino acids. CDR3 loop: CASSFSAALEATDTQYF. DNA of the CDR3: TGTGCCAGCAGTTTTTCCGCTGCTTTGGAGGCCACAGATACGCAGTATTTT.

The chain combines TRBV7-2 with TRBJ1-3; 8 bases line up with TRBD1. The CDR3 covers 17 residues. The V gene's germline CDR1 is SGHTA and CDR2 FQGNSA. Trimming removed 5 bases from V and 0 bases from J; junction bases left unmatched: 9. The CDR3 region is CASSTQTGVTSGNTIYF. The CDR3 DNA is TGTGCCAGCAGCACGCAGACAGGGGTAACCTCTGGAAACACCATATATTTT. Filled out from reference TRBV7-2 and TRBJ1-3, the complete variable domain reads GAGVSQSPSNKVTEKGKDVELRCDPISGHTALYWYRQSLGQGLEFLIYFQGNSAPDKSGLPSDRFSAERTGGSVSTLTIQRTQQEDSAVYLCASSTQTGVTSGNTIYFGEGSWLTVV.

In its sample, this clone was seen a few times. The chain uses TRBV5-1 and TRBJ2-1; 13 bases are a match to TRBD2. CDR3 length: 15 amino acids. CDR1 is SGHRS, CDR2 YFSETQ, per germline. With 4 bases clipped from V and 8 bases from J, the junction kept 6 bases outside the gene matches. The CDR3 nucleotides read TGCGCCAGCAGCCTCGGACTAGCGGGAGACGATGAGCAGTTCTTC. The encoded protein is CASSLGLAGDDEQFF.

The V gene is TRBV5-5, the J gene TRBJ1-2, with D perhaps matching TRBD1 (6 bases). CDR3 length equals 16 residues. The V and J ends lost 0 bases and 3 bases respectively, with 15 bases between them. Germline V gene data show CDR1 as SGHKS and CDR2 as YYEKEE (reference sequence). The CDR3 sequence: CASSLVSGAYDYGYTF. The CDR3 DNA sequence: TGTGCCAGCAGCTTGGTTTCAGGGGCTTATGACTATGGCTACACCTTC.

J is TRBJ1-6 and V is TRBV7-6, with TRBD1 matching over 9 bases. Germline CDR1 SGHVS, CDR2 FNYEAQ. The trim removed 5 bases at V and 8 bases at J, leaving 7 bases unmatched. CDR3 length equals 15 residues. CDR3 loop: CASSLLDRGDSPLHF. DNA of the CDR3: TGTGCCAGCAGCCTCCTAGACAGGGGGGATTCACCCCTCCACTTT.

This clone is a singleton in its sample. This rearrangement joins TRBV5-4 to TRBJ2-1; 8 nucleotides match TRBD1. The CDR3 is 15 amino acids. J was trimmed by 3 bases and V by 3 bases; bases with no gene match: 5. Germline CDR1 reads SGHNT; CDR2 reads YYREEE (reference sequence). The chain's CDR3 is CASSSRQGNYNEQFF. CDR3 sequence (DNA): TGTGCCAGCAGCTCCCGACAGGGGAACTACAATGAGCAGTTCTTC.

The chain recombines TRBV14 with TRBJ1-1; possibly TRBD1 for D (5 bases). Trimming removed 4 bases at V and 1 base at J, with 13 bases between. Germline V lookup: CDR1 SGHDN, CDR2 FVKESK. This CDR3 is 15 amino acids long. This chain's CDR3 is CASSRRQFWNTEAFF. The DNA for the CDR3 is TGTGCCAGCAGCCGCAGACAGTTTTGGAACACTGAAGCTTTCTTT.